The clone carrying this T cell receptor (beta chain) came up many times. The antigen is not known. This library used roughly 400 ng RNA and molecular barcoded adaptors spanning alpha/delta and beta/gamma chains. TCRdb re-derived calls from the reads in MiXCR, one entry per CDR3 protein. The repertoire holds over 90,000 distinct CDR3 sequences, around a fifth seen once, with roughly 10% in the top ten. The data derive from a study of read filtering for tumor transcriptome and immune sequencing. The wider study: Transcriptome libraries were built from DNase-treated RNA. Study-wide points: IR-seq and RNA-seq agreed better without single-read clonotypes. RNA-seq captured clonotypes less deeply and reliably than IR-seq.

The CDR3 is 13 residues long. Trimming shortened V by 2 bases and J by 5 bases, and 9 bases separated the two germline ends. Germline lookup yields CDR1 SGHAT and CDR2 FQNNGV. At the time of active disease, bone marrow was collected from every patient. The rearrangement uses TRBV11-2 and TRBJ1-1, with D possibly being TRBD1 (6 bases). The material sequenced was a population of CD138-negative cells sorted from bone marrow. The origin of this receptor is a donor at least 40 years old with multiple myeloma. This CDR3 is CASSLQGRTEAFF. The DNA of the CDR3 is TGTGCCAGCAGCTTACAGGGGCGGACTGAAGCTTTCTTT. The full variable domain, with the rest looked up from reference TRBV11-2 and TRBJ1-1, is EAGVAQSPRYKIIEKRQSVAFWCNPISGHATLYWYQQILGQGPKLLIQFQNNGVVDDSQLPKDRFSAERLKGVDSTLKIQPAKLEDSAVYLCASSLQGRTEAFFGQGTRLTVV.